This T cell receptor beta chain was sequenced during a study of T cell responses to AZD1222 COVID-19 vaccine. Study-wide results and limits: Variant regions that are unmutated are reportedly the target of nearly half of spike-specific TCRs. Repertoires were obtained solely post-peak T cell response. A mostly white British donor set with more females was recruited, and clonal diversity was possibly underestimated. Along spike, vaccine-associated CD4 TCRs were found throughout, with dominance at 160-218 and 743-854.

Measured with immunoSEQ multiplex PCR; TCRdb has only the in-frame clones, and not every one. The table has 80,000 or so clones, 80% to 90% seen once. A word on this clone: Its matching antigen is unknown.

The junction had 10 bases not matched to a gene; V was cut back by 0 bases and J by 8 bases. CDR1 is MNHEY, CDR2 SMNVEV, per germline (reference sequence). The CDR3 extends over 16 amino acids. The chain couples TRBV27 to TRBJ1-2, with TRBD1 matching 9 bases. The sample here was peripheral blood, taken on day 0 of AZD1222 vaccination. The TCR sequence derives from an adult in good health. The CDR3 nucleotides read TGTGCCAGCAGTTTATCTTTGACAGGGGGAGATTTGGGCTACACCTTC. Translating gives CASSLSLTGGDLGYTF.